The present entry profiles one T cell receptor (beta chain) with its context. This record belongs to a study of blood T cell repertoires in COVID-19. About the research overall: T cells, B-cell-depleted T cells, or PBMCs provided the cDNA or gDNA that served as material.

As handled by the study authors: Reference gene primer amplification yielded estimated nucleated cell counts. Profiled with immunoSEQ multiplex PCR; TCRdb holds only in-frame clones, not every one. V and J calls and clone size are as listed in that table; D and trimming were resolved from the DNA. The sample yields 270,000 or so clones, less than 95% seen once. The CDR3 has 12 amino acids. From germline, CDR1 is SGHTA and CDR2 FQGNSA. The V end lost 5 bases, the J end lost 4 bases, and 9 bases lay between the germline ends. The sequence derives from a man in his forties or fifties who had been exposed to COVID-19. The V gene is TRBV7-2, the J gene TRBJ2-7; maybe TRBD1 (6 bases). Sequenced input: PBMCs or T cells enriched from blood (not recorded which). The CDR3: CASSHTGYEQYF. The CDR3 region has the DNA TGTGCCAGCAGCCATACAGGGTACGAGCAGTACTTC.